Listed below are T cell receptor beta chains from one sample, sequenced in a study of response to subunit inactivated influenza vaccine. TCRdb recomputed calls from the RT-PCR reads with MiXCR, one row per CDR3 protein. The sample lists around 600,000 distinct CDR3 sequences; approximately 10% were seen once. The sample also formed part of further work on T cells expressing NK-cell markers.

The sequenced sample was PBMCs from blood, obtained on the day of vaccination. These receptors were taken from a man aged 45 to 65 who received an inactivated influenza vaccine. The CDR3 runs from the conserved cysteine through the conserved F or W. The D gene is left open where the match is weak.

TRBD1,TRBV6-1,CASFTGATSPLHF
.,TRBV6-1,CASSTGSNTGELFF
.,TRBV15,CATSRGFDQPQHF
.,TRBV12-3/TRBV12-4,CASSLGGRADYEQYF
.,TRBV10-3,CAISGPNTEAFF
TRBD2,TRBV7-8,CASSALAGVSEQYF
.,TRBV24-1,CATSAGIETQYF
.,TRBV12-3/TRBV12-4,CASSLNQDYEQYF
.,TRBV27,CASSKGGFTYEQYF
.,TRBV10-3,CAISRGMAYEQYF
.,TRBV5-4,CASSPTRSGLNNEQFF
TRBD2,TRBV30,CAWSRGLAGVIGELFF
TRBD1,TRBV7-2,CASSRDRADHEQYF
.,TRBV7-2,CASSKGDRTQETQYF
.,TRBV7-7,CASSPGPGRGELFF
.,TRBV6-5,CASSYSSQETDTQYF
TRBD2,TRBV29-1,CSVEPAGGPVDTQYF
TRBD1,TRBV6-1,CAYRDSSGNTIYF
TRBD1,TRBV11-2,CASSSGQKNIQYF
TRBD2,TRBV28,CASSLTGTTPFYEQYF
TRBD1,TRBV7-2,CASSLAGTEGRELFF
TRBD1,TRBV10-3,CAISEDRSSYEQYF
TRBD1,TRBV12-3/TRBV12-4,CASRSAGTGATKQYF
.,TRBV5-1,CASSVGGDQPQHF
.,TRBV29-1,CSVVPGSANYGYTF